This TCR beta chain derives from a study of blood T cells in healthy people across ages. The CDR3 runs 15 residues. This clonotype was seen only a few times. PCR was performed a second time for about 7 to 12 cycles using a sample-barcoded 5' primer and a J-beta primer mix. Every single cDNA molecule received a tag from a template-switch adaptor with 12 random nucleotides. TCRdb reanalysed the 5' RACE reads using MiXCR and keeps one entry per CDR3 protein. The sample has under 850,000 distinct CDR3 sequences; roughly 34% are singletons. The chain couples TRBV12-3 or TRBV12-4 to TRBJ2-4, with D possibly being TRBD2 (5 bases). Near its end, the DNA agrees better with TRBJ2-7, so the J call may be wrong. The sample comprised blood. This TCR came from a man aged 18-30 years in good health. The CDR3: CASSLRERAAYEQYF. Here the CDR3 DNA reads TGTGCCAGCAGTTTGAGGGAAAGGGCAGCCTACGAGCAGTACTTC.